The clone carrying this T cell receptor beta chain has just a few counts. This entry belongs to a study of blood T cell repertoires in COVID-19. Turning to the study itself: Acute and convalescent COVID-19 specimens originated in the United States, Italy and Spain.

In the study's own analysis: Nucleated cell counts were estimated from reference gene primer amplification. Libraries were prepared by immunoSEQ multiplex PCR; TCRdb keeps only in-frame clonotypes and omits some of them. D and trimming come from the DNA, and the V and J calls and clone size come from that table. Seen here are fewer than 250,000 clones, around 84% observed once, and the top ten hold about 0.93%. This CDR3 has 14 residues. The germline V and J ends were trimmed by 4 bases and 2 bases, with 11 bases remaining between them. Germline loops: CDR1 SGHAT, CDR2 FQNNGV. This TCR was recovered from a middle-aged man with acute or convalescent COVID-19. This sequence joins TRBV11-2 and TRBJ1-2; D is unclear. The specimen sequenced was peripheral blood. The CDR3: CASSSVRENYGYTF. CDR3 in DNA: TGTGCCAGCAGCTCGGTCCGGGAAAACTATGGCTACACCTTC.